The rows below give T cell receptor beta chains drawn from one sample of a study of early T cells in non-severe SARS-CoV-2 infection. TCRdb reanalysed the 5' RACE reads using MiXCR and keeps one entry per CDR3 protein. The sample carries over 75,000 distinct CDR3 sequences, about 12% recorded once. Sequenced material: whole blood. These TCRs come from an adult who was a healthcare worker with PCR-confirmed SARS-CoV-2 infection or an uninfected control (not recorded which). CDR3s include the opening cysteine and the closing phenylalanine or tryptophan. The order of the fields is D gene, J gene, V gene, clone size, CDR3 DNA, CDR3 protein. D genes are given only for firm matches. Clone size is not always given. Where it is, it says once, few, many or a class for expanded clones.

>-|TRBJ2-1|TRBV29-1|many
TGCAGCGTTGATGTCAAAAGGGGTGAGCAGTTCTTC
CSVDVKRGEQFF
>TRBD1|TRBJ1-1|TRBV13|-
TGTGCCAGCAGCTTGACAGGGGAAGGAACTGAAGCTTTCTTT
CASSLTGEGTEAFF
>-|TRBJ1-5|TRBV3-1|many
TGTGCCAGCAGCCAAGGGAGTCAGCCCCAGCATTTT
CASSQGSQPQHF
>TRBD2|TRBJ2-7|TRBV5-6|-
TGTGCCAGCAGCCATTTAGGGAGGGACGGAAAGTACTTC
CASSHLGRDGKYF
>-|TRBJ2-1|TRBV29-1|few
TGCAGCGTTGAAGCAGCTAGAAGCTCCTACAATGAGCAGTTCTTC
CSVEAARSSYNEQFF
>-|TRBJ2-2|TRBV19|-
TGTGCCAGTAGTCGGGGGCAGGGGGAGCTGTTTTTT
CASSRGQGELFF
>TRBD2|TRBJ2-1|TRBV14|few
TGTGCCAGCAGCCAAGCGGGACTATCAAACAATGAGCAGTTCTTC
CASSQAGLSNNEQFF
>TRBD1|TRBJ1-6|TRBV3-1|few
TGTGCCAGCAGCCCCCAACCGGGACAGCTATATTCACCCCTCCACTTT
CASSPQPGQLYSPLHF
>-|TRBJ1-6|TRBV28|many
TGTGCCAGCATGGGTTTCACCTATAATTCACCCCTCCACTTT
CASMGFTYNSPLHF
>-|TRBJ1-1|TRBV6-1|-
TGTGCCAGCAGTGGTTATAGACATTCTAACACTGAAGCTTTCTTT
CASSGYRHSNTEAFF
>-|TRBJ1-1|TRBV6-1|few
TGTGCCAGCAACAGGGAGGTTTCGTACACTGAAGCTTTCTTT
CASNREVSYTEAFF
>-|TRBJ2-2|TRBV20-1|many
TGCAGTGCTAGAGTACCTAGGGCCGGGGAGCTGTTTTTT
CSARVPRAGELFF
>-|TRBJ2-1|TRBV5-1|few
TGCGCCAGCACCGCTGGGACCCCACCGGGTGAGCAGTTCTTC
CASTAGTPPGEQFF
>TRBD2|TRBJ2-5|TRBV11-2|-
TGTGCCAGCAGCTTAGGGCCTAGCGGGGGAAAGACCCAGTACTTC
CASSLGPSGGKTQYF
>TRBD1|TRBJ2-1|TRBV11-2|few
TGTGCCAGCAGCCGAGTGACTCACCCCCAGGGGGATGAGCAGTTCTTC
CASSRVTHPQGDEQFF
>TRBD1|TRBJ2-2|TRBV28|few
TGTGCCAGCCTACACAGGGGCCCGAACACCGGGGAGCTGTTTTTT
CASLHRGPNTGELFF
>-|TRBJ1-5|TRBV21-1|-
TGTGCCAGCAGCAAAGCCAGCGACCAGGACGAGCCCCAGCATTTT
CASSKASDQDEPQHF
>-|TRBJ1-3|TRBV20-1|few
TGCAGTGCTAGACTTCAGGGGAGAAACACCATATATTTT
CSARLQGRNTIYF
>TRBD2|TRBJ2-2|TRBV7-2|-
TGTGCCAGCACCTCTAGCGGCTCTGCGAGAACCGGGGAGCTGTTTTTT
CASTSSGSARTGELFF
>-|TRBJ2-7|TRBV5-1|-
TGCGCCAGCACGGTTGGAGGAGTCTACGAGCAGTACTTC
CASTVGGVYEQYF
>-|TRBJ1-2|TRBV7-9|few
TGTGCCAGCACCTCCCCGGCCGGGGGCGATGGCTACACCTTC
CASTSPAGGDGYTF
>TRBD1|TRBJ1-6|TRBV10-3|many
TGTGCCATCAGGGGGACAGGTGATAATTCACCCCTCCACTTT
CAIRGTGDNSPLHF
>-|TRBJ2-4|TRBV3-1|-
TGTGCCAGCAGCCCGGAGGGGGCCAAAAACATTCAGTACTTC
CASSPEGAKNIQYF
>-|TRBJ2-2|TRBV3-1|-
TGTGCCAGCAGCCCCTCCGCGGGCGGGATCACCGGGGAGCTGTTTTTT
CASSPSAGGITGELFF